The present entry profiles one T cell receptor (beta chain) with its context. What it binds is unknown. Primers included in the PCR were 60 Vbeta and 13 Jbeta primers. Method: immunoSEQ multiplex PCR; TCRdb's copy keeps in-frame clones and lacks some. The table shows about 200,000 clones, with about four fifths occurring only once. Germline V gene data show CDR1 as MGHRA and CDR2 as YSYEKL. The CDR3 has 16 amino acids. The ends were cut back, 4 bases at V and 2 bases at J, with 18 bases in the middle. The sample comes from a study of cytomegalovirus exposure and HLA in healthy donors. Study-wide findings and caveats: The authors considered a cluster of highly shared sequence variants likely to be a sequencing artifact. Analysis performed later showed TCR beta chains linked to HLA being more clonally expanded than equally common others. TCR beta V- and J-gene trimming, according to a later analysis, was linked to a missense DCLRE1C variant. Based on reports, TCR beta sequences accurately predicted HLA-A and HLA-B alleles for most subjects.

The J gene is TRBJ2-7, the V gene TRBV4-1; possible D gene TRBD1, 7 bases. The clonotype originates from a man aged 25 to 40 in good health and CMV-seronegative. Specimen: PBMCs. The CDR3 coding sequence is TGCGCCAGCAGCCTCTACGCGGGGACAGATACCTACGAGCAGTACTTC. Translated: CASSLYAGTDTYEQYF.